A single sample is the source of the 8 T cell receptor beta chains below, sequenced in a study of breast tumors, draining lymph nodes, adjacent tissues. TCRdb reanalysed the multiplex PCR reads using MiXCR and keeps one entry per CDR3 protein. The sample yields about 14,000 distinct CDR3 sequences, 55% seen once. Sequencing was carried out using tumor-adjacent breast tissue. These receptors were obtained from a female donor with breast cancer. Some clones in this sample may be carry-over from other donors' samples.

This clonotype has at least ten counts. The chain joins TRBV20-1 to TRBJ2-1; 12 nucleotides align to TRBD2. The trim removed 5 bases at V and 8 bases at J, leaving 7 bases unmatched. This CDR3 is 14 amino acids long. Germline V gene lookup returns CDR1 DFQATT and CDR2 SNEGSKA (reference sequence). CDR3 DNA: TGCAGTGCTCGACTAGCGGGAGCGGTGTATGAGCAGTTCTTC. Protein sequence: CSARLAGAVYEQFF.

J is TRBJ1-1 and V is TRBV20-1; TRBD1 agrees at 9 bases. The germline V gene has CDR1 DFQATT and CDR2 SNEGSKA (reference sequence). CDR3 length equals 14 residues. With V trimmed by 4 bases and J by 4 bases, 7 bases remained unmatched. The CDR3, as DNA: TGCAGTGCTAAAGACAGGGGGTATGGCACTGAAGCTTTCTTT. Its translation: CSAKDRGYGTEAFF.

The V call is TRBV6-5, the J call TRBJ2-3, with D perhaps matching TRBD1 (5 bases). Trimming stripped 5 bases from V and 2 bases from J, with 14 bases between. The CDR3 length is 15 residues. Germline loops: CDR1 MNHEY, CDR2 SVGAGI. Here the CDR3 reads CASSPSRANTDTQYF. CDR3 nucleotide sequence: TGTGCCAGCAGTCCCAGCAGGGCAAACACAGATACGCAGTATTTT.

The genes are TRBV19 and TRBJ1-6; 11 bases fit TRBD1. The germline CDR1 and CDR2 sequences are LNHDA and SQIVND (reference sequence). V shed 5 bases, J shed 6 bases, and the junction held 3 bases outside the gene matches. The CDR3 extends over 15 amino acids. CDR3 amino acids: CASSLGTGGNSPLHF. The CDR3 DNA is TGTGCCAGTAGTCTCGGGACAGGGGGTAATTCACCCCTCCACTTT.

The rearrangement links TRBV6-1 to TRBJ2-1; TRBD2 matches 13 bases. In germline, CDR1 is MNHNS, CDR2 SASEGT. The CDR3 has 16 residues. J gave up 2 bases and V 4 bases, and 2 bases lay outside the gene matches. CDR3 sequence reads: CASSGTSGSPYNEQFF. In nucleotides, the CDR3 is TGTGCCAGCAGTGGGACTAGCGGGAGTCCCTACAATGAGCAGTTCTTC.

This clonotype has ten or more counts. Just one base apart from a much larger clone, this may be a read error. This sequence joins TRBV6-4 and TRBJ2-5; D tentatively fits TRBD1 or TRBD2 (5 bases each). Germline V lookup: CDR1 MRHNA, CDR2 SNTAGT. The CDR3 is 13 residues long. The V end lost 6 bases, the J end lost 3 bases, and 11 bases lay between the germline ends. CDR3 amino acids: CASRLVGEETQYF. The CDR3 coding sequence is TGTGCCAGCAGGCTTGTGGGGGAAGAGACCCAGTACTTC.

This clonotype was counted many times. V gene TRBV28 combines with J gene TRBJ2-7, with D tentatively TRBD2 (7 bases). This CDR3 has 15 residues. Per germline, CDR1 MDHEN and CDR2 SYDVKM. V dropped 8 bases and J dropped 7 bases, with 24 bases sitting between them. CDR3 DNA: TGTGCCAGCCGAGACGGGGGCGGGAGAAGGGATGAGCAGTACTTC. It yields the protein CASRDGGGRRDEQYF.

The rearrangement joins TRBV12-3 or TRBV12-4 to TRBJ2-3, with D unclear. There are 12 residues in the CDR3. Deletions cut 2 bases from V and 1 base from J, with 1 base between. CDR3: CASSLRTDTQYF. CDR3 sequence (DNA): TGTGCCAGCAGTTTACGCACAGATACGCAGTATTTT.